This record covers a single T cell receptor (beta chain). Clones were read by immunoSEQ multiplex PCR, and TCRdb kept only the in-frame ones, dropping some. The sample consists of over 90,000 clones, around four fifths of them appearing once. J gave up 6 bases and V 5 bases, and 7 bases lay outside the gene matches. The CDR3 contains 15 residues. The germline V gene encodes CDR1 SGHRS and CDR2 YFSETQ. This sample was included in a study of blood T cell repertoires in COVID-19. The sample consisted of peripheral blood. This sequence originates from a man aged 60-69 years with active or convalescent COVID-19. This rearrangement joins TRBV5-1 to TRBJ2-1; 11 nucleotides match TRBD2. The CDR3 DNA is TGCGCCAGCAGACTGGGACTAGCGGCCATCAATGAGCAGTTCTTC. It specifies CASRLGLAAINEQFF.